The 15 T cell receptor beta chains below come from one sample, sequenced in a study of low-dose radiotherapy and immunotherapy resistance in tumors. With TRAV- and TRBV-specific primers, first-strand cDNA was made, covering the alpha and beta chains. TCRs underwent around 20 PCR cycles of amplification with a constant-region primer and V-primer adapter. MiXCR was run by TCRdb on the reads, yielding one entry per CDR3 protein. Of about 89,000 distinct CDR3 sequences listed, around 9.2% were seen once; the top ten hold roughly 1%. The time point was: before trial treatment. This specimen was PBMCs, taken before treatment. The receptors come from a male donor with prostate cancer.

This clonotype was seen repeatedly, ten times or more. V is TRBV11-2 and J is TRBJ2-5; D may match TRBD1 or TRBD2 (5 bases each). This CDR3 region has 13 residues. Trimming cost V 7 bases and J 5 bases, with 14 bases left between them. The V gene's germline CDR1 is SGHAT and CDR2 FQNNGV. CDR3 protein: CASTLGVGETQYF. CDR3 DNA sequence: TGTGCCAGCACCTTGGGGGTCGGGGAGACCCAGTACTTC.

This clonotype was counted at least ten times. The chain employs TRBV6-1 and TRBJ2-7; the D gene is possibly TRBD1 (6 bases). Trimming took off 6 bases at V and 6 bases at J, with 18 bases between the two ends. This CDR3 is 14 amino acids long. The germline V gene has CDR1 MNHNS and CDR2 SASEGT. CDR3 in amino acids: CASRLETQGSEQYF. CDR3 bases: TGTGCCAGCAGGTTGGAAACACAGGGTTCCGAGCAGTACTTC.

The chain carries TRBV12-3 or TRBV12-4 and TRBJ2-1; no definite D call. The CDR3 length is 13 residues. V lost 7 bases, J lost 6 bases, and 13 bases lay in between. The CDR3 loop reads CASMSSLGNEQFF. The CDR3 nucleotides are TGTGCCAGCATGAGCTCATTGGGCAATGAGCAGTTCTTC.

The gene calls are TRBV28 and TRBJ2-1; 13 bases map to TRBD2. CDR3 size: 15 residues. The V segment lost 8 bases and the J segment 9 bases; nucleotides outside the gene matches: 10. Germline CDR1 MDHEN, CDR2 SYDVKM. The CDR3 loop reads CASGPTSGRAGEQFF. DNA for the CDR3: TGTGCCAGCGGACCCACTAGCGGGAGGGCGGGTGAGCAGTTCTTC.

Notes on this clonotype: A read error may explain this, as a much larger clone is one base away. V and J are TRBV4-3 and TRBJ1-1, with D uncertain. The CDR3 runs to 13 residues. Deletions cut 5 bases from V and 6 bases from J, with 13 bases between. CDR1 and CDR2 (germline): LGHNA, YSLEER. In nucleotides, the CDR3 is TGCGCCAGCAGCATACCCGGACGGCCTGAAGCTTTCTTT. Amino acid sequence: CASSIPGRPEAFF.

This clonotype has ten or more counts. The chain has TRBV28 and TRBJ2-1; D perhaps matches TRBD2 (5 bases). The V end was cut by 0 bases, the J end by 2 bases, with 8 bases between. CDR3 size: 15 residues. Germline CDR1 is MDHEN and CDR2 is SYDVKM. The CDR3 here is CASSLWTGTYNEQFF. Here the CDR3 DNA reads TGTGCCAGCAGTTTATGGACCGGGACCTACAATGAGCAGTTCTTC.

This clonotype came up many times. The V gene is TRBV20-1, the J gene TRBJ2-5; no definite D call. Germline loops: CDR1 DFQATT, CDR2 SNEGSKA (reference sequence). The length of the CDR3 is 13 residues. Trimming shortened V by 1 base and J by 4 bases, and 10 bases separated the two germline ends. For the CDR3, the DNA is TGCAGTGCTAGAGTAGGTCAGACAGAGACCCAGTACTTC. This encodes CSARVGQTETQYF.

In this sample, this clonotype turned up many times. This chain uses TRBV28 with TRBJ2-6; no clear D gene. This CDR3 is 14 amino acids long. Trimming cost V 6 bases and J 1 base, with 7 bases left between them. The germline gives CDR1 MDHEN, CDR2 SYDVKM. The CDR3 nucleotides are TGTGCCAGCAGCCTAAATTCTGGGGCCAACGTCCTGACTTTC. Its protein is CASSLNSGANVLTF.

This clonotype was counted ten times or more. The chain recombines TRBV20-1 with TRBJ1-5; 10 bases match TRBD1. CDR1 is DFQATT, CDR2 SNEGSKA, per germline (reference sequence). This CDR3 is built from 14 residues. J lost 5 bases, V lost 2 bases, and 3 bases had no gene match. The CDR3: CSARNGQGDQPQHF. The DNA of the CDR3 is TGCAGTGCTAGAAATGGACAGGGGGATCAGCCCCAGCATTTT.

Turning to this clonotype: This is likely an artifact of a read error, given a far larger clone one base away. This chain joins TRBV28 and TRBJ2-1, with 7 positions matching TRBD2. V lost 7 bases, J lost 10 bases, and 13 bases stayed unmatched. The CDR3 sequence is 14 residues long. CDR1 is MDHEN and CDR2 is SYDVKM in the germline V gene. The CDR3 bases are TGTGCCAGCACCCTTAGCGGGTCCCCTCCCGAGCAGTTCTTC. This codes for CASTLSGSPPEQFF.

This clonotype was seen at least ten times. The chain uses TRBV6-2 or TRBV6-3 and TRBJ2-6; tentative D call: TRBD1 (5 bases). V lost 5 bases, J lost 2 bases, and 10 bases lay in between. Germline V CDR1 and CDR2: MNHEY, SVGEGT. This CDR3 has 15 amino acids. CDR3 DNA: TGTGCCAGCAGTCCTACGACAGCTGGGGCCAACGTCCTGACTTTC. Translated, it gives CASSPTTAGANVLTF.

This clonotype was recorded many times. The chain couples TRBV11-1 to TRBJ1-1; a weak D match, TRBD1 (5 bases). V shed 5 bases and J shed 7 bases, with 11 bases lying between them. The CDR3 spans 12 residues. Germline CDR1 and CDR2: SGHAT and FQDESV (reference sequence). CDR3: CASSPGRSEAFF. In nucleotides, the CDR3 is TGTGCCAGCAGCCCGGGACGGAGTGAAGCTTTCTTT.

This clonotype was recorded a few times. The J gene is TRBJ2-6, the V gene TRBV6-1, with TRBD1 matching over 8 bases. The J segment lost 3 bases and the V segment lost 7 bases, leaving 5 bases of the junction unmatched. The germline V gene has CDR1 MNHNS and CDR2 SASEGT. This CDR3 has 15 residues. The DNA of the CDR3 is TGTGCCAGCACGCCGGACAGGGTTGGGGCCAACGTCCTGACTTTC. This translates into CASTPDRVGANVLTF.

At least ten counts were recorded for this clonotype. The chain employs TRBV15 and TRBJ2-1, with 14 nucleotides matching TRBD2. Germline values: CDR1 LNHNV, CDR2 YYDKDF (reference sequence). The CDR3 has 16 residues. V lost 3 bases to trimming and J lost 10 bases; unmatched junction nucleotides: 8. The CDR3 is CATSRGGLAGAQEQFF. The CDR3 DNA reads TGTGCCACCAGCAGGGGGGGACTAGCGGGAGCCCAAGAGCAGTTCTTC.

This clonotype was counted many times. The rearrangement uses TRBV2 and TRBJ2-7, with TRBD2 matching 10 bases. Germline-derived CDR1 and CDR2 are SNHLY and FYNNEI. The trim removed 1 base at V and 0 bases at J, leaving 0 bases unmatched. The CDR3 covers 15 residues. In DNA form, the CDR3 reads TGTGCCAGCAGTGAAGAGCGGGGGGGCTCCTACGAGCAGTACTTC. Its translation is CASSEERGGSYEQYF. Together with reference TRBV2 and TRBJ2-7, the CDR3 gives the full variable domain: EPEVTQTPSHQVTQMGQEVILRCVPISNHLYFYWYRQILGQKVEFLVSFYNNEISEKSEIFDDQFSVERPDGSNFTLKIRSTKLEDSAMYFCASSEERGGSYEQYFGPGTRLTVT.